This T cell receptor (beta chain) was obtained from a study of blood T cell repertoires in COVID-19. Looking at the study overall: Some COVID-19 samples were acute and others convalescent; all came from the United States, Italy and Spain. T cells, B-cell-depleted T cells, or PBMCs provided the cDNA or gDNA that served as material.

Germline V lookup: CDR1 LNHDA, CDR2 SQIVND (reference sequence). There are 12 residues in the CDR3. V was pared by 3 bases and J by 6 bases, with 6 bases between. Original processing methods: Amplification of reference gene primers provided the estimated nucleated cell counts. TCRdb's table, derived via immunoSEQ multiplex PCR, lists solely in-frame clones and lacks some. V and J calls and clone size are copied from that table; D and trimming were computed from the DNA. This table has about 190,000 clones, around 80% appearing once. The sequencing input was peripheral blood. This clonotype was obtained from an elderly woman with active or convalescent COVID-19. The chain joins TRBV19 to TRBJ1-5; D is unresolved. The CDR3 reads CASSIGFQPQHF. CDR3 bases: TGTGCCAGTAGTATCGGGTTTCAGCCCCAGCATTTT.